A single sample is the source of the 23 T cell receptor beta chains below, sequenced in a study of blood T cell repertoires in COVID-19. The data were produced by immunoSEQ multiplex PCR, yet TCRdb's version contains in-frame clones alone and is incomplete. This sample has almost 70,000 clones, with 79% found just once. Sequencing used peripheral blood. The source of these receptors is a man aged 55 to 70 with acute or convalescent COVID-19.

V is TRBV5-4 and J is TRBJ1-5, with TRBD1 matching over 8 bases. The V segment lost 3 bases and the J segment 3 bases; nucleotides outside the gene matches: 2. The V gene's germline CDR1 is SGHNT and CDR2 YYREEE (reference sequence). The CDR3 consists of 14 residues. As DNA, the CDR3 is TGTGCCAGCAGCTCAGGGGGCGCCAATCAGCCCCAGCATTTT. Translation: CASSSGGANQPQHF.

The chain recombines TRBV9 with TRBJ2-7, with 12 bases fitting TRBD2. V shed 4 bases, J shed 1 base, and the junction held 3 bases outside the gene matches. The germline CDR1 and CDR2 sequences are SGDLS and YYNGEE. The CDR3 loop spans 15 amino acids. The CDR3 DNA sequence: TGTGCCAGCAGCTACGGACTAGCGGGGTCCTACGAGCAGTACTTC. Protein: CASSYGLAGSYEQYF.

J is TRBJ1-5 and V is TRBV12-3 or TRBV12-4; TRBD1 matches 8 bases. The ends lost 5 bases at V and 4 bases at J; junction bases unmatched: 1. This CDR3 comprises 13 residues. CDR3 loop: CASSRTGNQPQHF. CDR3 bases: TGTGCCAGCAGTAGGACAGGGAATCAGCCCCAGCATTTT.

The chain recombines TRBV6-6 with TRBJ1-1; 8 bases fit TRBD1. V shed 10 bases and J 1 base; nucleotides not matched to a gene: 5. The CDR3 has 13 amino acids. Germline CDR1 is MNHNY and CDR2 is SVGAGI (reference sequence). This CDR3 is CAIQGAQNTEAFF. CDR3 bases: TGTGCCATCCAGGGGGCCCAGAACACTGAAGCTTTCTTT.

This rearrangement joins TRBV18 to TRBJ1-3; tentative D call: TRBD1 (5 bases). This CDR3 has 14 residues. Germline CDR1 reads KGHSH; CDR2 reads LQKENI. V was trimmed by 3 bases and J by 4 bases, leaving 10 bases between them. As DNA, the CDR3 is TGTGCCAGCTCACCGGACATGGGGGGAAACACCATATATTTT. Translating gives CASSPDMGGNTIYF.

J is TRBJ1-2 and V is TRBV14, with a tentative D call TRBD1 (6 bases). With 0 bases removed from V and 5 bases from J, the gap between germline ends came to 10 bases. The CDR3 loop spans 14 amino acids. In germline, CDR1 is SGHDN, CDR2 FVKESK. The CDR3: CASSQDHRVYGYTF. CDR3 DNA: TGTGCCAGCAGCCAAGATCACAGGGTTTATGGCTACACCTTC.

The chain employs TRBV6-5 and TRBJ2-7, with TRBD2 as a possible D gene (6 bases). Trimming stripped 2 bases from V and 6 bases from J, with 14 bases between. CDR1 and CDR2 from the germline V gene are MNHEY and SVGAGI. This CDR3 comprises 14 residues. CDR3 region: CASSYPTSNGEQYF. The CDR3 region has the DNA TGTGCCAGCAGTTACCCGACTAGTAACGGCGAGCAGTACTTC.

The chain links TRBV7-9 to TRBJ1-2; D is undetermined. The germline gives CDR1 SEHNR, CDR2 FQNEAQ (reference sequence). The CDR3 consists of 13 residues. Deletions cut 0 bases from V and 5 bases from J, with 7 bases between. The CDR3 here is CASSLAVSYGYTF. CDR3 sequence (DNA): TGTGCCAGCAGCTTAGCTGTGTCATATGGCTACACCTTC.

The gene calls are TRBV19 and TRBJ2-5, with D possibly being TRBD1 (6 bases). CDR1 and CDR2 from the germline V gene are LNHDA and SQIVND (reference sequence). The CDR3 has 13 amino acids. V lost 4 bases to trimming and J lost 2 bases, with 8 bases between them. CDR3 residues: CASSRTAQETQYF. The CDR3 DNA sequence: TGTGCCAGTAGTAGGACAGCTCAAGAGACCCAGTACTTC.

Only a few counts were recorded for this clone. The DNA for the CDR3 is TGTGCCAGCAGTCGAAGTCAGGGGGGCGATCAGCCCCAGCATTTT. This gives the protein CASSRSQGGDQPQHF. This sequence joins TRBV6-5 and TRBJ1-5; 7 bases line up with TRBD1. In germline, CDR1 is MNHEY, CDR2 SVGAGI. V lost 5 bases, J lost 5 bases, and 9 bases stayed unmatched. CDR3 length: 15 residues.

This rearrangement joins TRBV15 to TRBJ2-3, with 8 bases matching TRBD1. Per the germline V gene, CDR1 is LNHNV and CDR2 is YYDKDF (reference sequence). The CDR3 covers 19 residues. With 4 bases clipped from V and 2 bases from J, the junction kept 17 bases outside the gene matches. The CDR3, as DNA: TGTGCCACCAGCAAACACCGGGACAGGATTTCTAGGATCACAGATACGCAGTATTTT. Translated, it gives CATSKHRDRISRITDTQYF. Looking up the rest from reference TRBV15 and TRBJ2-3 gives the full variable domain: DAMVIQNPRYQVTQFGKPVTLSCSQTLNHNVMYWYQQKSSQAPKLLFHYYDKDFNNEADTPDNFQSRRPNTSFCFLDIRSPGLGDTAMYLCATSKHRDRISRITDTQYFGPGTRLTVL.

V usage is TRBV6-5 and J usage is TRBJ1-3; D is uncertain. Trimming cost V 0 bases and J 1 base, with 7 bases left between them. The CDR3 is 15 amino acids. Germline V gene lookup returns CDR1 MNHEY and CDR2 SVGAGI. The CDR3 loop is CASSYSHQSGNTIYF. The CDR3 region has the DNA TGTGCCAGCAGTTACTCCCATCAATCTGGAAACACCATATATTTT.

The DNA for the CDR3 is TGTGCCAGCAGCTTAGTTCCCCAGAACACCGGGGAGCTGTTTTTT. Translating it yields CASSLVPQNTGELFF. This rearrangement joins TRBV7-2 to TRBJ2-2; unclear D gene. The germline V gene has CDR1 SGHTA and CDR2 FQGNSA. The length of the CDR3 is 15 residues. The V and J ends lost 1 base and 1 base respectively, with 7 bases between them.

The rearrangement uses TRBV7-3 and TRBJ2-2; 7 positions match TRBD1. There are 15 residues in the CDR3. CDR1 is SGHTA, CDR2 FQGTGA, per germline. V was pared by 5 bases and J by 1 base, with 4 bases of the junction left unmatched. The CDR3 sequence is CASSKQGRNTGELFF. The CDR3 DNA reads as TGTGCCAGCAGCAAACAGGGGAGGAACACCGGGGAGCTGTTTTTT.

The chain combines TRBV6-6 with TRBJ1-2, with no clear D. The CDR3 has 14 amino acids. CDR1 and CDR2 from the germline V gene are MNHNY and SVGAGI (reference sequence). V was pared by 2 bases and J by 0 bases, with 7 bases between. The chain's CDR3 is CASSYRQTNYGYTF. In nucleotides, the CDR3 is TGTGCCAGCAGTTACCGCCAGACTAACTATGGCTACACCTTC.

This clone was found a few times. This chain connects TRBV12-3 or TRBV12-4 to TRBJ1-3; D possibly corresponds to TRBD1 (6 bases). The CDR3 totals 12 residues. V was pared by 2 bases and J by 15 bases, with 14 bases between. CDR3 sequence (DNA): TGTGCCAGCAGTTTACGGGCAGGGGTGGCATATTTT. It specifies CASSLRAGVAYF.

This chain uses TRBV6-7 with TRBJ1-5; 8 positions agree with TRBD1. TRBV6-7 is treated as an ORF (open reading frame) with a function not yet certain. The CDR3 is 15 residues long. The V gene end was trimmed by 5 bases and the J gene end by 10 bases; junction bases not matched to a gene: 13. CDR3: CASSHPRTGQAPQHF. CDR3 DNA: TGTGCCAGCAGTCACCCTAGGACAGGGCAGGCACCCCAGCATTTT.

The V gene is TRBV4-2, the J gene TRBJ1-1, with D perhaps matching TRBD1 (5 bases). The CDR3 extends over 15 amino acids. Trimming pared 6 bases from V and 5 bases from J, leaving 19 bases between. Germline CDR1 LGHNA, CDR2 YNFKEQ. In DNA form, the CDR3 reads TGTGCCAGCAGTCCCGGCCCTGGGGGAGGGACTGAAGCTTTCTTT. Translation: CASSPGPGGGTEAFF.

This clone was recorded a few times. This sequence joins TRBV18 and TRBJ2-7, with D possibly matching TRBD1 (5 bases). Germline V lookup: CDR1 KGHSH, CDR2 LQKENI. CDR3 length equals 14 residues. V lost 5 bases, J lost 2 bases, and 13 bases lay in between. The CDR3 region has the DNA TGTGCCAGCTCATATGGGGCCGGAACCTACGAGCAGTACTTC. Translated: CASSYGAGTYEQYF.

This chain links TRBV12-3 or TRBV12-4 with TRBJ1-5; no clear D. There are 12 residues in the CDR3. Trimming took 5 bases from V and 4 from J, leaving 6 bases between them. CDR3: CASSLLNQPQHF. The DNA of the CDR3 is TGTGCCAGCAGTCTACTTAATCAGCCCCAGCATTTT.

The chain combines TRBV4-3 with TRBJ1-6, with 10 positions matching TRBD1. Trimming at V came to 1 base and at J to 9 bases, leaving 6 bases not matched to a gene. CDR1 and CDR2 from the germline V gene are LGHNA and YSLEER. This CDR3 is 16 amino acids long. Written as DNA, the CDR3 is TGCGCCAGCAGCCAAGGACAGGGGGCGAGGAGTTCACCCCTCCACTTT. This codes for CASSQGQGARSSPLHF.

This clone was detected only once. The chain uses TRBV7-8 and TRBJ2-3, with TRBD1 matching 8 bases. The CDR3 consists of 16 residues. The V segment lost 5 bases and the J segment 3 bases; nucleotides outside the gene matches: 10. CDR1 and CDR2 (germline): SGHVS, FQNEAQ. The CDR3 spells CASSLGQGLPTDTQYF. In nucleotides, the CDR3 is TGTGCCAGCAGCCTCGGACAGGGTCTCCCTACAGATACGCAGTATTTT.

The CDR3 loop reads CASSPRTSGGWGGNEQYF. CDR3 coding DNA: TGTGCCAGCAGCCCCCGGACTAGCGGGGGGTGGGGTGGAAACGAGCAGTACTTC. V gene TRBV7-2 combines with J gene TRBJ2-7; 14 nucleotides match TRBD2. Germline V CDR1 and CDR2: SGHTA, FQGNSA. This CDR3 comprises 18 residues. Trimming at V came to 5 bases and at J to 5 bases, leaving 14 bases not matched to a gene.